This paragraph covers one TCR beta chain sequence. The V gene's germline CDR1 is SNHLY and CDR2 FYNNEI. The V and J ends lost 0 bases and 2 bases respectively, with 14 bases between them. The CDR3 contains 16 residues. Per the original methods: Nucleated cell counts were estimated from reference gene primer amplification. Clones were read by immunoSEQ multiplex PCR, and TCRdb kept only the in-frame ones, dropping some. V and J calls and clone size are those listed in that table; D and trimming were worked out from the DNA. The sample includes over 400,000 clones, about nine tenths of them seen just once. The entry originates in a study of blood T cell repertoires in COVID-19. Study in general: PBMCs, B-cell-depleted T cells, or T cells were the source of the cDNA or gDNA that made up the material.

The sequence derives from a woman aged 25 to 39 with active or convalescent COVID-19. The sample was peripheral blood. The chain is built from TRBV2 and TRBJ2-7, with D perhaps matching TRBD2 (6 bases). The CDR3 spells CASSEASGVLTYEQYF. In nucleotides, the CDR3 is TGTGCCAGCAGTGAAGCGTCGGGGGTCCTAACCTACGAGCAGTACTTC.